The clone carrying this TCR beta chain was detected once. The sample belongs to a study of response to subunit inactivated influenza vaccine. TCRdb called the RT-PCR reads again in MiXCR, with one record for every CDR3 protein. Of about 170,000 distinct CDR3 sequences listed, approximately 12% are singletons. The CDR3 runs 13 residues. Germline V gene sequence: CDR1 SEHNR, CDR2 FQNEAQ (reference sequence). The V gene lost 6 bases and the J gene lost 0 bases, with 7 bases spanning the gap. These sequences were also reported in another study, on T cells expressing NK-cell markers. From that study: Libraries used 5'RACE template switching adding universal primer site and UMIs.

The sequence derives from a man between 50 and 59 years old who received an inactivated influenza vaccine. Here the sequenced sample was CD8+ T cells sorted from PBMCs, taken 11 to 12 days after vaccination. This sequence joins TRBV7-9 and TRBJ2-3; D gene uncertain. CDR3 sequence (DNA): TGTGCCAGCAGGATCGGGAGCACAGATACGCAGTATTTT. Translating it yields CASRIGSTDTQYF.